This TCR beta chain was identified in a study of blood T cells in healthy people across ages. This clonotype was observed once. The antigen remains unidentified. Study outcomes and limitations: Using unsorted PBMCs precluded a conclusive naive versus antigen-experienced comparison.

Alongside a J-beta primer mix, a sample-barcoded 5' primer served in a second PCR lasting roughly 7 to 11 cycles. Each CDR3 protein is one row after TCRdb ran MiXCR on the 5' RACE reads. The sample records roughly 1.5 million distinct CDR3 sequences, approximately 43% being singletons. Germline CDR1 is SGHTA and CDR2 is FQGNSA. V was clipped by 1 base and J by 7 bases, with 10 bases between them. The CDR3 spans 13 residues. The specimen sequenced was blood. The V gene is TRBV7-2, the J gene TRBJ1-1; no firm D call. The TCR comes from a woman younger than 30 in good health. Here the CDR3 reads CASSLDYGGEAFF. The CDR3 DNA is TGTGCCAGCAGCTTAGACTACGGAGGTGAAGCTTTCTTT.